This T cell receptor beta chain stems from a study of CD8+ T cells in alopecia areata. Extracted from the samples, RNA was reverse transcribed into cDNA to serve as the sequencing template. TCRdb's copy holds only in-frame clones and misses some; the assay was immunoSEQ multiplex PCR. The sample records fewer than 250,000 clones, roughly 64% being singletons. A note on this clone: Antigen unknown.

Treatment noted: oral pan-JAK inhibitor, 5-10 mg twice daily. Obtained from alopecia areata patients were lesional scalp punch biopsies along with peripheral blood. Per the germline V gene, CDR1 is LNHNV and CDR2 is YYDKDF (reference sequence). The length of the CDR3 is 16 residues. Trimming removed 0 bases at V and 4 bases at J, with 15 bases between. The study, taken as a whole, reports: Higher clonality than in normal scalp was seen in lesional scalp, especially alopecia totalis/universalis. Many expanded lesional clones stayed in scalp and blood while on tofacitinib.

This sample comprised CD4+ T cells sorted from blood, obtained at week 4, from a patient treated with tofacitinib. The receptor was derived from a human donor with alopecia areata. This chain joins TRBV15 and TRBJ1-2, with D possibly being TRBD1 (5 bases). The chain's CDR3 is CATSRDRRQTIYGYTF. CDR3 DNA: TGTGCCACCAGCAGAGATCGGAGACAGACAATCTATGGCTACACCTTC. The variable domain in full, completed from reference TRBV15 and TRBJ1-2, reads DAMVIQNPRYQVTQFGKPVTLSCSQTLNHNVMYWYQQKSSQAPKLLFHYYDKDFNNEADTPDNFQSRRPNTSFCFLDIRSPGLGDTAMYLCATSRDRRQTIYGYTFGSGTRLTVV.